This TCR beta chain comes out of a study of CD8 T cells in ankylosing spondylitis (dated by TCRdb to about 2017). About the full investigation: The study profiled T cell receptor beta repertoires in healthy donors and ankylosing spondylitis patients to find disease-linked TCR variants. Peripheral blood samples were taken, and synovial fluid was additionally collected from ankylosing spondylitis patients. The full study cohort comprised 20 to 25 ankylosing spondylitis patients and 110 or so healthy donors.

The CDR3 sequence holds 16 residues, the cysteine and phenylalanine included. Only the CDR3 DNA is retained, 48 bases long and in frame from the first base. As encoded in the germline V gene (reference sequence), CDR1 is LGHDT while CDR2 is YNNKEL. A distance of 15 bases separates the germline ends of V and J, which lose 4 bases and 2 bases respectively. Beyond this particular receptor, the publication reports: The disease-linked clones were reported to be significantly enriched in matched synovial fluid samples from ankylosing spondylitis patients. In peripheral blood, the disease-linked clones were found at relatively low frequencies and had a CD8+ phenotype. Some motif variants were previously reported in synovial fluid and blood of reactive arthritis patients, suggesting common disease-initiation mechanisms. A TCR beta motif of 7 or 8 highly homologous amino acid variants appeared characteristic of blood from ankylosing spondylitis patients.

TCRdb shows the sequencer as Illumina HiSeq 2500. Quantitative 5'-RACE with molecular barcodes was used to prepare TCR beta libraries. Turning to the authors' computational methods: A new computational method based on a probabilistic model of VDJ rearrangement was used to identify disease-linked TCR variants. TCRdb's own reprocessing of the public reads used fastp at Q25 and MiXCR and kept productive beta chains. Under each unique CDR3 protein, matching rows form one entry showing the most common genes and DNA. The V and J calls were determined by TCRdb, not by the authors. Counted in this sample were 200,000 to 300,000 distinct CDR3 sequences; about 10% of them appeared once. The top ten hold roughly 2.5% of the sample. This clonotype was observed at least ten times. No antigen is known for it. No base qualities exist here, and no much larger clone lies one base off it.

This TCR came from a male donor with ankylosing spondylitis or in good health (not recorded which). Sequencing input: blood, either unsorted or a sorted T cell fraction (not recorded which). The chain joins TRBV3-1 to TRBJ2-1, with the D segment identity uncertain. The nucleotide sequence reads as follows: TGTGCCAGCAGCCCTCAACAGAAGAAGGCCTACAATGAGCAGTTCTTC. It encodes CASSPQQKKAYNEQFF.